A selection of T cell receptor beta chains follows, all from one sample in a study of patients and donors after allogeneic stem cell transplantation. Each CDR3 protein gets one entry after TCRdb re-called the RT-PCR reads with MiXCR. Among under 200,000 distinct CDR3 sequences listed, around 28% were seen once. The sequenced sample consisted of blood, either unsorted or a sorted T cell fraction (not recorded which). Every receptor here comes from a human donor who was either an allogeneic HSCT recipient or a stem cell or donor lymphocyte infusion donor (not recorded which). It is not recorded whose cells these are; they may come from a transplant donor. Both conserved end residues are part of each CDR3. The D gene is left open where the match is weak. The size entry is marked missing in some rows and otherwise reads once, few, many or a size class.

j_call: TRBJ2-7; v_call: TRBV4-2; d_call: TRBD2; clone_size: few; cdr3_nt: TGTGCCAGCAGCCAAGACCGCGGGAGGGGATACGAGCAGTACTTC; cdr3_aa: CASSQDRGRGYEQYF
j_call: TRBJ1-3; v_call: TRBV12-3/TRBV12-4; d_call: -; clone_size: many; cdr3_nt: TGTGCCATCATCCCACCTAATTTATCTGGAAACACCATATATTTT; cdr3_aa: CAIIPPNLSGNTIYF
j_call: TRBJ1-1; v_call: TRBV29-1; d_call: -; clone_size: -; cdr3_nt: TGCAGCGTCGCTGTAGGGAACACTGAAGCTTTCTTT; cdr3_aa: CSVAVGNTEAFF
j_call: TRBJ2-7; v_call: TRBV27; d_call: -; clone_size: few; cdr3_nt: TGTGCCAGCAGGACCGACTCCTACGAGCAGTACTTC; cdr3_aa: CASRTDSYEQYF
j_call: TRBJ1-5; v_call: TRBV6-2/TRBV6-3; d_call: TRBD1; clone_size: many; cdr3_nt: TGTGCCAGCAGTCGGACAGGGGGCAATCAGCCCCAGCATTTT; cdr3_aa: CASSRTGGNQPQHF
j_call: TRBJ2-7; v_call: TRBV10-3; d_call: TRBD2; clone_size: -; cdr3_nt: TGTGCCATCAGTGGGCTAGCGGGAGGCTACGAGCAGTACTTC; cdr3_aa: CAISGLAGGYEQYF
j_call: TRBJ2-3; v_call: TRBV12-3/TRBV12-4; d_call: TRBD2; clone_size: few; cdr3_nt: TGTGCCAGCAGTTCCGGGACTAGCGGGAGTACTACGCAGTATTTT; cdr3_aa: CASSSGTSGSTTQYF
j_call: TRBJ2-2; v_call: TRBV5-1; d_call: -; clone_size: -; cdr3_nt: TGCGCCAGCAGCTCCCAATTCACCGGGGAGCTGTTTTTT; cdr3_aa: CASSSQFTGELFF
j_call: TRBJ1-1; v_call: TRBV4-3; d_call: -; clone_size: -; cdr3_nt: TGCGCCAGCAGCCAGGACATGCCCACTGAAGCTTTCTTT; cdr3_aa: CASSQDMPTEAFF
j_call: TRBJ2-7; v_call: TRBV20-1; d_call: -; clone_size: many; cdr3_nt: TGCAGTGCTAGTAGAACATACGAGCAGTACTTC; cdr3_aa: CSASRTYEQYF
j_call: TRBJ1-6; v_call: TRBV5-1; d_call: TRBD1; clone_size: -; cdr3_nt: TGCGCCAGCCGGGACAGGGGGCCTAGCTCCTATAATTCACCCCTCCACTTT; cdr3_aa: CASRDRGPSSYNSPLHF
j_call: TRBJ2-1; v_call: TRBV10-3; d_call: TRBD2; clone_size: few; cdr3_nt: TGTGCCATCAGTGTAAGCGGGAGGAGCTCCTACAATGAGCAGTTCTTC; cdr3_aa: CAISVSGRSSYNEQFF
j_call: TRBJ2-3; v_call: TRBV28; d_call: -; clone_size: -; cdr3_nt: TGTGCCAGCAGTGCGACAGGGAGCGGGGATACGCAGTATTTT; cdr3_aa: CASSATGSGDTQYF
j_call: TRBJ2-1; v_call: TRBV12-3/TRBV12-4; d_call: TRBD2; clone_size: -; cdr3_nt: TGTGCCAGCAGTTTCGTGGGAGGGCAGGGTGAGCAGTTCTTC; cdr3_aa: CASSFVGGQGEQFF
j_call: TRBJ2-7; v_call: TRBV9; d_call: TRBD1; clone_size: -; cdr3_nt: TGTGCCAGCAGCGTAGGGCCGGGACAGTCTTACGAGCAGTACTTC; cdr3_aa: CASSVGPGQSYEQYF
j_call: TRBJ2-7; v_call: TRBV4-2; d_call: TRBD2; clone_size: -; cdr3_nt: TGTGCCAGCAGCCAAGATCTAGCGGGAGGGAGGGAGCAGTACTTC; cdr3_aa: CASSQDLAGGREQYF
j_call: TRBJ2-3; v_call: TRBV7-8; d_call: -; clone_size: -; cdr3_nt: TGTGCCAGCAGGGATCCTCAGGGAGATACGCAGTATTTT; cdr3_aa: CASRDPQGDTQYF
j_call: TRBJ2-3; v_call: TRBV20-1; d_call: TRBD1; clone_size: -; cdr3_nt: TGCAGTGCTAGACGCGGGGACAGGGGACTTTTT; cdr3_aa: CSARRGDRGLF
j_call: TRBJ2-7; v_call: TRBV10-3; d_call: -; clone_size: few; cdr3_nt: TGTGCCATCAGTGAGTCTGGCAGGGGGGGGTACGAGCAGTACTTC; cdr3_aa: CAISESGRGGYEQYF
j_call: TRBJ1-2; v_call: TRBV4-1; d_call: TRBD1; clone_size: few; cdr3_nt: TGCGCCAGCAGCCAATTAACCGACAGGGGCCTAAGCTTC; cdr3_aa: CASSQLTDRGLSF
j_call: TRBJ2-3; v_call: TRBV11-2; d_call: -; clone_size: -; cdr3_nt: TGTGCCAGCAGCGCCACAGATACGCAGTATTTT; cdr3_aa: CASSATDTQYF